This T cell receptor beta chain was identified in a study of T cell responses to AZD1222 COVID-19 vaccine. The overall study: Doses given second, at about 4 or about 12 weeks, were pooled.

Sequencing was performed with immunoSEQ multiplex PCR; in TCRdb, only in-frame clones are kept and a portion is missing. The sample carries about 76,000 clones, roughly 90% recorded once. The CDR3 is 17 amino acids. Trimming pared 6 bases from V and 6 bases from J, leaving 26 bases between. Germline values: CDR1 MDHEN, CDR2 SYDVKM. This chain connects TRBV28 to TRBJ1-2; D gene uncertain. The specimen was peripheral blood, collected on day 0 of AZD1222 vaccination. The TCR was taken from an adult in good health. The CDR3 here is CASRYTMYRAPRHGYTF. The CDR3 region has the DNA TGTGCCAGCAGATACACTATGTACCGGGCCCCAAGGCATGGCTACACCTTC.